This is a list of T cell receptor beta chains from one sample in a study of T cell responses to AZD1222 COVID-19 vaccine. The repertoire was sequenced with immunoSEQ multiplex PCR; TCRdb's copy has only in-frame clones and lacks some. This table holds about 140,000 clones, roughly 90% found once. The sample in question was peripheral blood, obtained on day 0 of AZD1222 vaccination. These receptors originate from an adult in good health. CDR3s include the opening cysteine and the closing phenylalanine or tryptophan. Each record gives: D gene, V gene, J gene, clone size, CDR3 protein, CDR3 DNA. A D gene is named only where the DNA matches it firmly. Clone size is not always given. Where it is, it says once, few, many or a class for expanded clones.

TRBD1	TRBV28	TRBJ1-1	-	CASCCQGANTEAFF	TGTGCCAGTTGTTGCCAGGGGGCGAACACTGAAGCTTTCTTT
-	TRBV5-1	TRBJ2-5	-	CASSFDRRQETQYF	TGCGCCAGCAGCTTCGACAGACGTCAAGAGACCCAGTACTTC
TRBD1	TRBV19	TRBJ1-5	-	CASKKVTGGSNQPQHF	TGTGCCAGTAAAAAGGTCACAGGGGGTAGCAATCAGCCCCAGCATTTT
TRBD1	TRBV27	TRBJ1-5	-	CASSPGGLGGQPQHF	TGTGCCAGCAGTCCAGGGGGGCTAGGGGGGCAGCCCCAGCATTTT
-	TRBV6-5	TRBJ1-2	-	CASSLYRNSNYGYTF	TGTGCCAGCAGTTTGTACAGGAACTCTAACTATGGCTACACCTTC
-	TRBV2	TRBJ2-7	-	CASNAGNYEQYF	TGTGCCAGCAATGCTGGTAATTACGAGCAGTACTTC
TRBD2	TRBV10-2	TRBJ2-2	-	CASSLAGPRPNTGELFF	TGCGCCAGCAGTTTAGCGGGCCCGAGACCAAACACCGGGGAGCTGTTTTTT
TRBD1	TRBV11-2	TRBJ2-5	-	CASSPRTGEETQYF	TGTGCCAGCAGCCCACGGACAGGGGAAGAGACCCAGTACTTC
-	TRBV18	TRBJ1-1	once	CASSPDLAGGEAFF	TGTGCCAGCTCACCCGACCTCGCGGGCGGTGAAGCTTTCTTT
-	TRBV12-5	TRBJ2-2	-	CASGLGRGTGELFF	TGTGCTAGTGGTTTGGGTCGGGGGACCGGGGAGCTGTTTTTT